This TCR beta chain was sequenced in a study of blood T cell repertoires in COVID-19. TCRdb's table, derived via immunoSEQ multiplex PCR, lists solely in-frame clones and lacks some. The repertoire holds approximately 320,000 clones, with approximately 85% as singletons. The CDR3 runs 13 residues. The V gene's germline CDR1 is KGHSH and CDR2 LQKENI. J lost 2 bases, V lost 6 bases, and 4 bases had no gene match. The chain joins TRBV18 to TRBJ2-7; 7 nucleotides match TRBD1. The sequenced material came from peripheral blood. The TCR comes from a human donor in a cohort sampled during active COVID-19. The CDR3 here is CASSGDSTYEQYF. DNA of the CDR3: TGTGCCAGCTCGGGGGACAGCACCTACGAGCAGTACTTC.